This record concerns one T cell receptor beta chain sequence. The sample belongs to a study of T cell responses to AZD1222 COVID-19 vaccine. The CDR3 length is 11 residues. V lost 3 bases and J lost 5, with 5 bases in between. Repertoires were generated with immunoSEQ multiplex PCR, while TCRdb's copy carries only in-frame clones and drops some. The sample lists about 81,000 clones; 70% to 90% were seen once. The gene calls are TRBV12-3 or TRBV12-4 and TRBJ2-7; D not resolved. The receptor's source is an adult who received the AZD1222 COVID-19 vaccine. The sample here was peripheral blood, taken 28 days after the second AZD1222 dose. The CDR3 sequence is CASSFLDEQYF. The DNA for the CDR3 is TGTGCCAGCAGTTTTCTGGACGAGCAGTACTTC.